A single sample gave rise to the 13 T cell receptor beta chains below, sequenced in a study of cytomegalovirus exposure and HLA in healthy donors. Vbeta (60) and Jbeta (13) primers were used in the PCR. Profiled with immunoSEQ multiplex PCR; TCRdb holds only in-frame clones, not every one. The sample lists approximately 190,000 clones; over 70% were seen once. The sequencing input was PBMCs. These receptors all come from a man aged 45 to 65 in good health and CMV-seronegative.

The V call is TRBV19, the J call TRBJ2-2; 8 bases match TRBD2. Germline CDR1 and CDR2: LNHDA and SQIVND (reference sequence). The CDR3 length is 16 residues. V was pared by 7 bases and J by 4 bases, with 11 bases of the junction left unmatched. CDR3 amino acids: CASTIGGARSTGELFF. CDR3 sequence (DNA): TGTGCCAGTACCATCGGGGGGGCGCGTAGCACCGGGGAGCTGTTTTTT.

This chain uses TRBV7-9 with TRBJ2-2; 10 bases map to TRBD1. The CDR3 loop spans 16 amino acids. Germline-derived CDR1 and CDR2 are SEHNR and FQNEAQ (reference sequence). J was trimmed by 4 bases and V by 6 bases; bases with no gene match: 8. The CDR3 region has the DNA TGTGCCAGCAGTTTTGTGACAGGGGGCAGCACCGGGGAGCTGTTTTTT. This codes for CASSFVTGGSTGELFF.

J is TRBJ2-1 and V is TRBV6-5; 13 bases are a match to TRBD2. CDR3 length: 15 amino acids. Trimming removed 6 bases from V and 9 bases from J; junction bases left unmatched: 8. Per the germline V gene, CDR1 is MNHEY and CDR2 is SVGAGI. The CDR3 sequence: CASRLTSGGAREQFF. CDR3 DNA: TGTGCCAGCAGACTAACTAGCGGGGGGGCCCGTGAGCAGTTCTTC.

This clone appeared a single time. The chain is built from TRBV6-1 and TRBJ2-7; D might be TRBD2 (6 bases). The V end was cut by 0 bases, the J end by 5 bases, with 11 bases between. Germline CDR1 and CDR2: MNHNS and SASEGT. The CDR3 extends over 14 amino acids. The CDR3 loop reads CASSEAIGGNEQYF. The CDR3 coding sequence is TGTGCCAGCAGTGAAGCAATAGGAGGGAACGAGCAGTACTTC.

This clone was seen more than once but under ten times. This rearrangement joins TRBV4-3 to TRBJ1-1; D might be TRBD1 (5 bases). This CDR3 has 14 residues. Germline loops: CDR1 LGHNA, CDR2 YSLEER. Trimming took 1 base from V and 3 from J, leaving 9 bases between them. This chain's CDR3 is CASSQGIGDTEAFF. Written as DNA, the CDR3 is TGCGCCAGCAGCCAAGGTATAGGGGACACTGAAGCTTTCTTT.

CDR3 amino acids: CASSTGYTNSPLHF. The DNA of the CDR3 is TGTGCCAGCAGTACCGGGTACACCAATTCACCCCTCCACTTT. This sequence joins TRBV2 and TRBJ1-6, with no clear D. Germline CDR1 reads SNHLY; CDR2 reads FYNNEI. Trimming cost V 5 bases and J 7 bases, with 12 bases left between them. The CDR3 spans 14 residues.

The chain carries TRBV15 and TRBJ2-5, with 7 bases that match TRBD2. Germline CDR1 reads LNHNV; CDR2 reads YYDKDF (reference sequence). The CDR3 extends over 14 amino acids. The V gene end was trimmed by 5 bases and the J gene end by 5 bases; junction bases not matched to a gene: 8. CDR3 in DNA: TGTGCCACCAGCTCCAGACTCGGGAGGGAGACCCAGTACTTC. It translates to CATSSRLGRETQYF. The whole variable domain, filled in from reference TRBV15 and TRBJ2-5, reads DAMVIQNPRYQVTQFGKPVTLSCSQTLNHNVMYWYQQKSSQAPKLLFHYYDKDFNNEADTPDNFQSRRPNTSFCFLDIRSPGLGDTAMYLCATSSRLGRETQYFGPGTRLLVL.

The CDR3 DNA follows: TGTGCCAGCAGCGTCGGGACAGGTAATAGGCCCCAGCATTTT. Translation gives CASSVGTGNRPQHF. The rearrangement joins TRBV7-2 to TRBJ1-5; TRBD1 matches 8 bases. Germline CDR1 is SGHTA and CDR2 is FQGNSA. The J segment lost 9 bases and the V segment lost 5 bases, leaving 9 bases of the junction unmatched. The CDR3 is 14 residues long.

The CDR3 nucleotides read TGTGCCAGCAGCTTATTCTCCGGGTCGAACACCGGGGAGCTGTTTTTT. It is translated as CASSLFSGSNTGELFF. The chain joins TRBV7-6 to TRBJ2-2; D not resolved. V gave up 2 bases and J gave up 0 bases, with 10 bases separating them. The germline CDR1 and CDR2 sequences are SGHVS and FNYEAQ. The CDR3 covers 16 residues.

The chain combines TRBV5-1 with TRBJ2-7; D perhaps matches TRBD2 (6 bases). Germline values: CDR1 SGHRS, CDR2 YFSETQ. Trimming shortened V by 4 bases and J by 3 bases, and 11 bases separated the two germline ends. The CDR3 extends over 13 amino acids. CDR3 protein: CASSRGLSYEQYF. CDR3 nucleotides: TGCGCCAGCAGCCGGGGACTGAGCTACGAGCAGTACTTC.

This chain uses TRBV19 with TRBJ2-1; TRBD2 matches 11 bases. Germline V gives CDR1 LNHDA, CDR2 SQIVND (reference sequence). Germline trimming cut 0 bases from V and 7 bases from J; bases unmatched to any gene: 8. The CDR3 runs 17 residues. The CDR3 loop is CASSIETSGVGANEQFF. The CDR3 coding sequence is TGTGCCAGTAGTATAGAGACTAGCGGGGTCGGGGCGAATGAGCAGTTCTTC.

On this clone: The junction shows a germline mismatch at one end, possibly a read error. V usage is TRBV7-7 and J usage is TRBJ2-5; D is perhaps TRBD1 (6 bases). This CDR3 is built from 13 residues. The germline V gene encodes CDR1 SSHAT and CDR2 FNYEAQ (reference sequence). In DNA, the CDR3 is TGTGCTAGCAGCTTAGGACAGCAAGAGACCCAGTACTTC. It is translated as CASSLGQQETQYF.

The CDR3 reads CASSYFQGASSYEQYF. The CDR3 nucleotides read TGTGCCAGCAGTTACTTTCAGGGGGCGAGCTCCTACGAGCAGTACTTC. The chain recombines TRBV6-6 with TRBJ2-7; 8 nucleotides align to TRBD1. J lost 0 bases, V lost 1 base, and 5 bases had no gene match. This CDR3 is 16 amino acids long. CDR1 MNHNY and CDR2 SVGAGI come from the germline V gene (reference sequence).